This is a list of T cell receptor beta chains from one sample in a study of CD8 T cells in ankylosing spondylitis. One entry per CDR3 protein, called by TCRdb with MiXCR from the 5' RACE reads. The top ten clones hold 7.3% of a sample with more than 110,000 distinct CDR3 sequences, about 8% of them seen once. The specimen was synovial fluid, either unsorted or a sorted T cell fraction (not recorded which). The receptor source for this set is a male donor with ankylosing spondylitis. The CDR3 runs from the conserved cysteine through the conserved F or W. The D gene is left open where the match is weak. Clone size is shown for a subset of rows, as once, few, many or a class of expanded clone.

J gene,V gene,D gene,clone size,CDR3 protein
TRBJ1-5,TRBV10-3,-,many,CATKGTNQPQHF
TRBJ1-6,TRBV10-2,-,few,CASWGGSSYNSPLHF
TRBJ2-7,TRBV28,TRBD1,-,CASSLGGTARHEQYF
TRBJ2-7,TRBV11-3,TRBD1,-,CASSWGQGNSYEQYF
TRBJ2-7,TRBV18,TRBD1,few,CASSEGQGFGEQYF
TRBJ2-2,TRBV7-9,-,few,CASSFGRGLGELFF
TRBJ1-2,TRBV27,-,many,CASSLRRGEAGYTF
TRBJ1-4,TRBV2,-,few,CASSVSPPEKLFF
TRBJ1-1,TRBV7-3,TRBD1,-,CASSPGQGTEAFF
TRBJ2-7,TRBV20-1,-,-,CSARRGYEQYF
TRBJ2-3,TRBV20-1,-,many,CSAKWSGSTDTQYF
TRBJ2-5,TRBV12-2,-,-,CASRLELAERETQYF
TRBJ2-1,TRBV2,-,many,CASREEVSYNEQFF
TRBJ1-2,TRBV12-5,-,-,CASGLVRDLGRDYGYTF
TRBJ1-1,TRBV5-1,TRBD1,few,CASSLGPFTGGTEAFF
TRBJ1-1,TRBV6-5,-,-,CASISSQGWGTEAFF
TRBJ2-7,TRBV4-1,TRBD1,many,CASSQVGGRGGEQYF
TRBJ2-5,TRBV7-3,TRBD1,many,CASRPGTGRGETQYF
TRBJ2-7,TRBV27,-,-,CASSLYGFYEQYF
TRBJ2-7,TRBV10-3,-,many,CAISDSTGLDEQYF
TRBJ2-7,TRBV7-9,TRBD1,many,CASSLGTGVDGLYF
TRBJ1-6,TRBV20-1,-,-,CSARGTYNSPLHF
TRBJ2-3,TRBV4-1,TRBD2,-,CASSPVAGKSKDTQYF
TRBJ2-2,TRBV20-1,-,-,CSARGIGILGELFF
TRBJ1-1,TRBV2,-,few,CASRETVEAFF
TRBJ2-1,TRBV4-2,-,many,CASSQDEGGLAVYNEQFF
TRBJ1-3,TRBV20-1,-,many,CSAGGAGNTIYF
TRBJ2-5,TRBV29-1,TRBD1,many,CSVDRAPGTQYF
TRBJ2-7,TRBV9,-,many,CASSPGFWDHEQYF
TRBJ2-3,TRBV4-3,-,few,CASSQDPGRTDTQYF
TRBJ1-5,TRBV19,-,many,CASSPGREGNQPQHF
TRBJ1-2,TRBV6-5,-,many,CATLQGGGYTF
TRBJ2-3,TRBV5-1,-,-,CASSYRDKGADTQYF
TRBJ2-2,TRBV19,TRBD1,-,CASSRGQWDGELFF
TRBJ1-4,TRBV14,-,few,CASSQGTANEKLFF
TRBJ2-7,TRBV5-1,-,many,CASSLNYPYEQYF
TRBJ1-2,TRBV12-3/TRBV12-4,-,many,CASTLISGTHNYGYTF
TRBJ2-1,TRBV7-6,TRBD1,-,CASSSQGISEQFF
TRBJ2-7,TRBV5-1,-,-,CASSFSEQYF
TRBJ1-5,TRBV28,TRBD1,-,CASSYTGQGFQPQHF
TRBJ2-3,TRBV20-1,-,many,CSATSQFSTDTQYF
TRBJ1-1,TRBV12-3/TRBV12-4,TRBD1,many,CASSRAPGQGFTEAFF
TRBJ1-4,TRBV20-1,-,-,CSARPLVTNEKLFF
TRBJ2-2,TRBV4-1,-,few,CASSQVSGTVTTGELFF
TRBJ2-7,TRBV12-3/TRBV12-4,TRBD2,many,CASSFLLAGSYEQYF
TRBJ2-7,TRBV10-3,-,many,CAISEQETRLSYEQYF
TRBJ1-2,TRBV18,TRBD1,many,CASSPDREDGYTF
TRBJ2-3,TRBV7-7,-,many,CASSLGLNTDTQYF
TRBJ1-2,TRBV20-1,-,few,CSASEQVPYGYTF
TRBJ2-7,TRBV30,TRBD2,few,CAWRLAGSYEQYF
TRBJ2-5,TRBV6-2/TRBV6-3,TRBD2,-,CARGTSGSDCRETQYF
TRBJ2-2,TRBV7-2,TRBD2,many,CASSGPGLAITGELFF